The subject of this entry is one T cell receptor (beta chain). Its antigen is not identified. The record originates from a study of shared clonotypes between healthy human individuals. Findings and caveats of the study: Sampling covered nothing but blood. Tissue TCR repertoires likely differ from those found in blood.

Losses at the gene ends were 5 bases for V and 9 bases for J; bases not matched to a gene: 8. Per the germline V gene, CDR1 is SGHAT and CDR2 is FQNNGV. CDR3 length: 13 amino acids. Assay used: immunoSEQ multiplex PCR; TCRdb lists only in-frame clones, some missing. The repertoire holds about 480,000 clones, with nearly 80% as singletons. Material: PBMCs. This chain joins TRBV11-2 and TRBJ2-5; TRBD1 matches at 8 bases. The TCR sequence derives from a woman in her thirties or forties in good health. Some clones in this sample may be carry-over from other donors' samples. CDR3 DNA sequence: TGTGCCAGCAGCCCTGGACAGGGATACTCCCAGTACTTC. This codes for CASSPGQGYSQYF.